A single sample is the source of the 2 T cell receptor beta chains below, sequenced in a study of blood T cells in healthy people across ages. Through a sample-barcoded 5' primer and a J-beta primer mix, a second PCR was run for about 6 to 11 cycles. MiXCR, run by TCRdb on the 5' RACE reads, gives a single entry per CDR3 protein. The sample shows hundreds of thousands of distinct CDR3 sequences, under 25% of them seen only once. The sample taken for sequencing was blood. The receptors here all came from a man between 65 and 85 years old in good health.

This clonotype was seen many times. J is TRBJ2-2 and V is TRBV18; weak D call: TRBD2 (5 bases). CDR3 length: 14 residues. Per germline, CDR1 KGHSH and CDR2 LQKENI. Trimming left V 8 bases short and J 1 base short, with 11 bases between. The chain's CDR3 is CASPRGGNTGELFF. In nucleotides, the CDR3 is TGTGCCAGCCCAAGAGGAGGGAACACCGGGGAGCTGTTTTTT. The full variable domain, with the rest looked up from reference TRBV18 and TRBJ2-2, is NAGVMQNPRHLVRRRGQEARLRCSPMKGHSHVYWYRQLPEEGLKFMVYLQKENIIDESGMPKERFSAEFPKEGPSILRIQQVVRGDSAAYFCASPRGGNTGELFFGEGSRLTVL.

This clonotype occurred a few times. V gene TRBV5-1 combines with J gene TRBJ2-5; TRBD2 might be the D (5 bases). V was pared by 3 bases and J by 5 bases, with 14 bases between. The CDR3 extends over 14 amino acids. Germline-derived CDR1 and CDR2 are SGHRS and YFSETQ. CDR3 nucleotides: TGCGCCAGCAGCTGGACCGAGGGCCGGGAGACCCAGTACTTC. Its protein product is CASSWTEGRETQYF.